Listed below are T cell receptor beta chains from one sample, sequenced in a study of shared clonotypes between healthy human individuals. Some clones are missing from TCRdb's copy, which holds only in-frame ones; the method was immunoSEQ multiplex PCR. The sample holds under 650,000 clones; 96% are singletons and the top ten take approximately 0.062%. What was sequenced was naive CD4+ T cells sorted from blood. The origin of the receptors is a woman in her twenties or thirties in good health. Both conserved end residues are part of each CDR3. The D gene is left open where the match is weak. A row's size may be missing; if present it is once, few, many or a size class.

d_gene	v_gene	abundance	len	j_gene	CDR3nt	CDR3aa
NA	TRBV30	NA	17	TRBJ1-4	TGTGCCTGGAGTCCTTACGGCCCGGGGGGCGTCGGAGAAAAACTGTTTTTT	CAWSPYGPGGVGEKLFF
TRBD1	TRBV7-8	NA	15	TRBJ2-3	TGTGCCAGCACCCCCCAGGGGGCCCTCACAGATACGCAGTATTTT	CASTPQGALTDTQYF
TRBD1	TRBV27	NA	17	TRBJ1-2	TGTGCCAGCAGCCACGACCCCAGGGACAGAGCTAACTATGGCTACACCTTC	CASSHDPRDRANYGYTF
TRBD2	TRBV11-3	NA	15	TRBJ2-3	TGTGCCAGCAGCAAGGGACTAGTGAGCACAGATACGCAGTATTTT	CASSKGLVSTDTQYF
NA	TRBV10-3	once	13	TRBJ1-1	TGTGCCATCAGTGTTAATGGGAACACTGAAGCTTTCTTT	CAISVNGNTEAFF
NA	TRBV28	NA	18	TRBJ2-7	TGTGCCAGCAGACCCTGGGGGTCCGGGGGCCAGAGCTCCTACGAGCAGTACTTC	CASRPWGSGGQSSYEQYF
TRBD1	TRBV23-1	once	20	TRBJ2-7	TGCGCCAGCAGTCAATCGATCCGACAGGGGGCGCAGAGGAGCTCCTACGAGCAGTACTTC	CASSQSIRQGAQRSSYEQYF
NA	TRBV5-1	NA	13	TRBJ1-3	TGCGCCAGCAGGGGTTTTACTGGAAACACCATATATTTT	CASRGFTGNTIYF
NA	TRBV28	NA	11	TRBJ1-5	TGTGCCAGCAGCAGCTACGAGCCCCAGCATTTT	CASSSYEPQHF
NA	TRBV27	NA	15	TRBJ2-7	TGTGCCAGCACCAAAAACCGGGACTCATCATACGAGCAGTACTTC	CASTKNRDSSYEQYF
TRBD2	TRBV2	NA	14	TRBJ2-3	TGTGCCAGCAGTGAAGGCCTAGCGGCCGATACGCAGTATTTT	CASSEGLAADTQYF
NA	TRBV18	NA	13	TRBJ2-1	TGTGCCAGCTCACGGGACGGGGGTAATGAGCAGTTCTTC	CASSRDGGNEQFF
NA	TRBV7-2	NA	14	TRBJ2-7	TGTGCCAGCAACGAGGGTGGAGTGAACTACGAGCAGTACTTC	CASNEGGVNYEQYF
NA	TRBV29-1	NA	13	TRBJ2-7	TGCAGCGTCGTCCCAAGGCTAATTAACGAGCAGTACTTC	CSVVPRLINEQYF
NA	TRBV29-1	NA	12	TRBJ1-5	TGCAGCGTTGGGCAGGGCTGGGAGCCCCAGCATTTT	CSVGQGWEPQHF
TRBD2	TRBV11-2	NA	15	TRBJ2-7	TGTGCCAGCAGCTTAGGACTAGCGGGCGGTGGGGAGCAGTACTTC	CASSLGLAGGGEQYF
NA	TRBV18	NA	15	TRBJ1-5	TGTGCCAGCTCACCACGTACCACAGAGGGTCAGCCCCAGCATTTT	CASSPRTTEGQPQHF
NA	TRBV18	NA	16	TRBJ2-5	TGTGCCAGCTCACCAATGGGGGGCGTAGTCCAAGAGACCCAGTACTTC	CASSPMGGVVQETQYF
NA	TRBV28	NA	12	TRBJ1-1	TGTGCCAGCAGGATATCGAACACTGAAGCTTTCTTT	CASRISNTEAFF
NA	TRBV21-1	NA	19	TRBJ2-1	TGTGCCAGCAGCAAAGAGATCCAGCGGCGGGAAGAAGAAGGAAATGAGCAGTTCTTC	CASSKEIQRREEEGNEQFF
TRBD1	TRBV30	NA	12	TRBJ1-6	TGTGCGGGAGAGGGACAGCTAGCACGCCTCCACTTT	CAGEGQLARLHF
NA	TRBV20-1	NA	10	TRBJ2-7	TGCAGTGCTAGTGACTACGAGCAGTACTTC	CSASDYEQYF
TRBD2	TRBV2	NA	16	TRBJ2-1	TGTGCCAGCAGTGACAAGGCTAGCGGGATCAATTATGAGCAGTTCTTC	CASSDKASGINYEQFF
NA	TRBV25-1	NA	15	TRBJ2-3	TGTGCCAGCAGTGACCAGCATCTGAACACAGATACGCAGTATTTT	CASSDQHLNTDTQYF
TRBD2	TRBV6-4	NA	15	TRBJ2-3	TGTGCCAGCAGTGACGGGACTAGCGGGAGAGTAACGCAGTATTTT	CASSDGTSGRVTQYF
TRBD2	TRBV9	NA	16	TRBJ2-1	TGTGCCAGCAGCGTAGCACTAGCGGTTTCCTACAATGAGCAGTTCTTC	CASSVALAVSYNEQFF
NA	TRBV28	NA	14	TRBJ1-5	TGTGCCAGCAGCACCGGGACACCCAATCAGCCCCAGCATTTT	CASSTGTPNQPQHF
NA	TRBV28	NA	14	TRBJ1-1	TGTGCCAGCAGACTAGGGGGGGGGCACACTGAAGCTTTCTTT	CASRLGGGHTEAFF
TRBD1	TRBV5-1	NA	17	TRBJ2-2	TGCGCCAGCAGTTTCAGGACAGGCGGACCGAACACCGGGGAGCTGTTTTTT	CASSFRTGGPNTGELFF
NA	TRBV4-2	NA	15	TRBJ1-5	TGTGCCAGCAGCCTTGGTTCAGGGTCGAATCAGCCCCAGCATTTT	CASSLGSGSNQPQHF
TRBD2	TRBV13	NA	16	TRBJ2-3	TGTGCCAGCAGTTATCAAGGGACTAGGAGCACAGATACGCAGTATTTT	CASSYQGTRSTDTQYF
NA	TRBV10-3	NA	15	TRBJ1-2	TGTGCCATCAGAACTGGAGAGGGAGGAAACTATGGCTACACCTTC	CAIRTGEGGNYGYTF
TRBD2	TRBV18	NA	15	TRBJ2-1	TGTGCCAGCCTTCTAGCGGGATCTAATATGGATGAGCAGTTCTTC	CASLLAGSNMDEQFF
NA	TRBV6-5	NA	15	TRBJ2-1	TGTGCCAGCAGTCCCGGACACCGAATGTACAATGAGCAGTTCTTC	CASSPGHRMYNEQFF
NA	TRBV25-1	NA	14	TRBJ1-1	TGTGCCAGCAGTCATCAGGGTATGAACACTGAAGCTTTCTTT	CASSHQGMNTEAFF
TRBD1	TRBV9	NA	15	TRBJ1-4	TGTGCCAGCAGCGTAGAAATACAGGGGAATGAAAAACTGTTTTTT	CASSVEIQGNEKLFF
NA	TRBV7-2	NA	14	TRBJ2-7	TGTGCCAGCAGCTTCGTCGAGGGCCCCTACGAGCAGTACTTC	CASSFVEGPYEQYF
TRBD2	TRBV19	NA	14	TRBJ2-7	TGTGCCAGTGGGACTAGCGGGAGCTCCTACGAGCAGTACTTC	CASGTSGSSYEQYF
TRBD2	TRBV6-1	NA	15	TRBJ2-5	TGTGCCAGCAGTCAGGATCCGGGGACTAGGGGGACCCAGTACTTC	CASSQDPGTRGTQYF